The T cell receptor (beta chain) described here comes from a study of OX40 agonist ivuxolimab in advanced cancers. On the study more broadly: Averaging roughly 60 years in age, with a range of 23 to 79, the cohort was 80% to 90% male.

Generated by immunoSEQ multiplex PCR, the TCRdb table keeps only in-frame clones and is missing some. The table lists about 46,000 clones, roughly 90% of them singletons, with roughly 4.9% in the top ten. The trim removed 2 bases at V and 4 bases at J, leaving 7 bases unmatched. Germline lookup yields CDR1 LNHDA and CDR2 SQIVND (reference sequence). The CDR3 length is 15 residues. This clone appeared a few times. The antigen remains undetermined. Study outcomes and limitations: Some of the nonresponding patients also showed low levels of normalized T-cell clonal expansion. Compared with others, partial responders at 0.1-3.0 mg/kg displayed clonal expansion among the lowest. Researchers report that CD8+ T cells had, on average, more expanded clones than CD4+.

The chain is built from TRBV19 and TRBJ1-2; 7 bases agree with TRBD1. Sequenced material: CD4+ or CD8+ T cells sorted from blood, taken in a trial of the OX40 agonist ivuxolimab. The sequence was collected from an adult with an advanced solid tumor such as melanoma, head and neck, liver or kidney cancer. The CDR3 is CASSISTGAAYGYTF. The CDR3 DNA sequence: TGTGCCAGTAGTATATCTACAGGGGCGGCCTATGGCTACACCTTC. The complete variable domain, with remaining parts taken from reference TRBV19 and TRBJ1-2, reads DGGITQSPKYLFRKEGQNVTLSCEQNLNHDAMYWYRQDPGQGLRLIYYSQIVNDFQKGDIAEGYSVSREKKESFPLTVTSAQKNPTAFYLCASSISTGAAYGYTFGSGTRLTVV.